This TCR beta chain was identified in a study of T cells in Graves' hyperthyroidism and ophthalmopathy. Broader study findings: Blood also contained most expanded thyroid clonotypes above 0.001. Before onset, ophthalmopathy was predicted by the model a median around 6 months earlier.

The source material, RNA transcripts, was used to amplify TCR beta CDR3 regions. HTBI primers were the set used in a first-round RT-PCR of the TCR CDR3. Each CDR3 protein is one row after TCRdb ran MiXCR on the multiplex PCR reads. The table shows about 640,000 distinct CDR3 sequences, with about 14% occurring only once. Ophthalmopathy patients all had a Clinical Activity Score of at least 3, a NOSPECS grade of at least 4 and disease under 3 months old. The diagnoses drew upon clinical symptoms, serum thyroxine and TRAb, thyroid ultrasound and orbital computed tomography. In germline, CDR1 is SGHRS, CDR2 YFSETQ. V gave up 2 bases and J gave up 3 bases, with 8 bases separating them. The CDR3 is 14 residues long. This clonotype turned up a few times. Its antigen is undetermined.

Input material: blood. This clonotype was obtained from a woman between 50 and 59 years old with Graves' ophthalmopathy. This sequence joins TRBV5-1 and TRBJ2-2; D gene uncertain. The CDR3 region has the DNA TGCGCCAGCAGCTTAACTTCCGACACCGGGGAGCTGTTTTTT. This sequence encodes CASSLTSDTGELFF.